Sequencing of this T cell receptor (beta chain) was carried out in a study of T cell responses to AZD1222 COVID-19 vaccine. The study, taken as a whole, reports: At baseline, seropositivity was found in only 5 to 7 AZD1222 recipients.

TCRdb's table, derived via immunoSEQ multiplex PCR, lists solely in-frame clones and lacks some. Of 100,000 to 150,000 clones listed, 88% are singletons. A remark on this clone: Its specificity is not known.

This TCR came from an adult in good health. Source: peripheral blood, taken on day 0 of AZD1222 vaccination.

DNA of the CDR3: TGTGCCAGCAGCCGTCCAGAGAAGCAAAGGACCCAGTACTTC. Amino acid sequence: CASSRPEKQRTQYF. The chain couples TRBV5-4 to TRBJ2-5; D is uncertain. V was clipped by 4 bases and J by 7 bases, with 17 bases between them. The CDR3 totals 14 residues. Germline lookup yields CDR1 SGHNT and CDR2 YYREEE (reference sequence).